This TCR beta chain stems from a study of response to subunit inactivated influenza vaccine. Each CDR3 protein is one row after TCRdb ran MiXCR on the RT-PCR reads. The table shows about 610,000 distinct CDR3 sequences, with approximately 15% occurring only once. This clonotype showed up just a few times. The CDR3 is 15 amino acids. V shed 5 bases, J shed 5 bases, and the junction held 4 bases outside the gene matches. Looked up from germline, CDR1 is SGHAT and CDR2 is FQNNGV. Sample: PBMCs from blood, taken 12 days after vaccination. The TCR comes from a middle-aged man who received an inactivated influenza vaccine. The V gene is TRBV11-2, the J gene TRBJ2-1, with 12 positions matching TRBD2. In nucleotides, the CDR3 is TGTGCCAGCAGCCAGAGACTAGCGGGGGACAATGAGCAGTTCTTC. This gives the protein CASSQRLAGDNEQFF.